A single count supports the clone carrying this T cell receptor beta chain. Its antigen is unknown. V shed 6 bases, J shed 6 bases, and the junction held 8 bases outside the gene matches. The germline V gene has CDR1 LNHDA and CDR2 SQIVND (reference sequence). The CDR3 sequence is 14 residues long. Only in-frame clones appear in the TCRdb table, and some are missing; sequencing was by immunoSEQ multiplex PCR. Seen here are about 11,000 clones, 85% to 95% observed once, and the top ten hold roughly 13%. These data belong to a study of T cells in localized non-small cell lung cancer. The study, taken as a whole, reports: Compared with tumor, uninvolved adjacent lung displayed greater T cell clonality, ranking highest overall.

V and J are TRBV19 and TRBJ2-1; 7 nucleotides agree with TRBD2. Sequencing used peripheral blood, obtained before any cancer treatment. The receptor comes from a male donor at least 60 years old with stage III lung adenocarcinoma. Written as DNA, the CDR3 is TGTGCCAGTAGAGAGCGGGGAGCGGGCAATGAGCAGTTCTTC. Its translation is CASRERGAGNEQFF.